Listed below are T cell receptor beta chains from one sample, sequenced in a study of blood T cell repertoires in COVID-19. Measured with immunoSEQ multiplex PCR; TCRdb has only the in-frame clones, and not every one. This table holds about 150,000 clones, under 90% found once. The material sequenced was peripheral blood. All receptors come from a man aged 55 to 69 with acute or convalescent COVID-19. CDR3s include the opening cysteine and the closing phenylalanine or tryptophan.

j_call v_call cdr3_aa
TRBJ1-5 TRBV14 CASSQDGNQPQHF
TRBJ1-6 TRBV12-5 CASGLSHTSPLHF
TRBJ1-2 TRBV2 CASSGDKLLDNYGYTF
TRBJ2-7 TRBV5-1 CASSFIGRADEQYF
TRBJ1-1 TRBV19 CASSNIGGGTEAFF
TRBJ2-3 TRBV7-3 CASSSTGDTQYF
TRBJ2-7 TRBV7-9 CASRPNFRGADYEQYF
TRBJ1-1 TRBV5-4 CASSLGGPTEAFF
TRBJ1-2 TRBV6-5 CASSLQGDGYTF
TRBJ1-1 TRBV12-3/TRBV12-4 CASSGQTNTEAFF
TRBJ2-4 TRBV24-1 CATSEAGGGKNIQYF
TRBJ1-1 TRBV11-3 CASSLGGSTATEAFF
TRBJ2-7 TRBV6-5 CASSYSSSGLSYEQYF
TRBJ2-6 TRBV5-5 CASSLNPGLAGAGANVLTF
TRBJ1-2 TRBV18 CASSLPQGAIYGYTF
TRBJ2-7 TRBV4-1 CASSQEAGGPEQYF
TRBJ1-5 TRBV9 CASSRGQDQPQHF